The sequence of this T cell receptor beta chain was determined in a study of T cells in women clearing cervical HPV infection (dated by TCRdb to the late 2010s). With regard to the full study: The cases were 25 to 30 women with histologically confirmed HPV16-related CIN3 or worse, and 2 of those women had invasive cancers. Controls were around 25 women whose single incident HPV16 infection cleared within 12 months without precancer or cancer developing. Blood from cases was collected at the visit where the lesion was first found, while blood from controls was collected once the infection could no longer be detected. For cases, the median interval between lesion detection and blood sampling was more than 130 days, with an interquartile range of roughly 90 to 200 days. Because only a few women had HLA typing data, the possibility that HLA type acted as a confounder could not be ruled out. An exploratory proof-of-principle case-control study, nested within the Guanacaste HPV Natural History Study in Costa Rica, was conducted to compare TCR repertoires across cervical HPV16 outcomes. Cases and controls were matched on age within five years and on year of sample collection. Median age was roughly 33 years in cases versus just over 37 in controls, and baseline characteristics did not differ significantly. The parent cohort enrolled roughly 9,400 women aged 18 or older in Guanacaste, Costa Rica, in 1993 to 1994 and followed the women for around seven years. Five blinded duplicates per group were added as quality controls, giving some 60 samples: 50 or so participants and roughly 10 replicates.

Using the immunoSEQ assay, multiplex PCR amplified TCR beta CDR3 regions from an average of approximately 1,100 ng of genomic DNA per sample. Primer bias was corrected in the assay by using a complete synthetic TCR repertoire to establish an amplification baseline. The amplicons were sequenced on the Illumina platform. For the original study's pipeline: Error correction of the sequences involved clustering with frequency ratios plus a modified nearest-neighbor algorithm, after which the sequences were analyzed in the immunoSEQ Analyzer using IMGT gene definitions. TCR richness and evenness were averaged over 20 rarefaction repeats at each rarefaction depth, excluding samples with fewer sequences than the depth. Wilcoxon rank sum tests with FDR correction were used to compare relative abundances of V, D and J genes between the groups. For the blinded duplicates, the intraclass correlation was 90% to 97% for TCR richness and averaged 76.4% across more than 60 gene segments. TCRdb re-hosts the immuneACCESS table, in-frame sequences only. Its copies lack some clones; in the studies checked, an unresolved V gene accounts for under half of them, and the cause for the rest is not known. The V and J calls and clone size are taken from that table; D and trimming were inferred from the DNA. The sample has 25,000 to 35,000 clones on record. 3.1% of the sample lies in the top ten.

Comments on this clone: No cognate antigen has been identified for it. The observed sequence ends 3 residues before the CDR3 terminus, with the missing tail filled in from the germline J gene.

Points the paper makes about the study in general: By combining richness with V gene abundances, random forest classifiers separated cases from controls with an estimated AUC of just over 0.8. T-cell numbers per sample were unknown, so richness differences could reflect varying T-cell content rather than repertoire biology. The cross-sectional design could not show whether associations preceded infection or resulted from it; effector/memory subsets and HPV-specific T cells were not isolated. CIN3+ cases had significantly higher TCR repertoire richness than controls across sequencing depths, but evenness did not differ between the groups. TRBV6-7 relative abundance was lower in cases than in controls (around 0.11% versus 0.16%; Bonferroni P = 0.0008).

Counted from cysteine to phenylalanine, this CDR3 has 15 amino acids. Of the CDR3's DNA, 36 bases were read; they are in frame from base 1. The germline V gene sets CDR1 to KGHSH and CDR2 to LQKENI. Every participant had a single incident cervical HPV16 infection, and prevalent HPV16 infections were excluded. Cervical HPV DNA was detected with MY09/MY11 PCR, and genotyping was done with dot-blot hybridization. More than 14 mL of heparinized blood was centrifuged, after which the buffy coat was aliquoted, frozen at -30 degrees C, and then stored at -80 degrees C. QIAGEN kits were used to extract genomic DNA from the buffy coat specimens.

The origin of this receptor is a woman between 18 and 69 years old with a cervical HPV16 infection that either progressed to CIN3+ or cleared (not recorded which). The source material was blood buffy coat. Recombination linked TRBV18 to TRBJ2-4; 10 bases in the middle match TRBD1. The part of the CDR3 DNA that was read is TGTGCCAGCTCACCAACGACAGGGGGCCCGAGAGGT. Its protein product is CASSPTTGGPRG. The whole CDR3 protein reads CASSPTTGGPRGQYF.